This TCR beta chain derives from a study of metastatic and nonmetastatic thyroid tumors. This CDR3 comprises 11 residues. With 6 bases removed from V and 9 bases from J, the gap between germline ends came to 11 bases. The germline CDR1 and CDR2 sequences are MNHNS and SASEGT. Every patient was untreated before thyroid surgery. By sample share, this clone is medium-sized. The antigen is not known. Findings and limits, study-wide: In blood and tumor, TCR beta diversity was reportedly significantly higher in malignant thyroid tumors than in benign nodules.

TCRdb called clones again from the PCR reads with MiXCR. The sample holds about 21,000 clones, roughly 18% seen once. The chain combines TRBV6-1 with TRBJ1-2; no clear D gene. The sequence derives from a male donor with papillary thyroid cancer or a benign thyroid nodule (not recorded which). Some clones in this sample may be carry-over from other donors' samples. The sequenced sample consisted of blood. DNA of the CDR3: TGTGCCAGCAGCCCGGGGTATCGCTACACCTTC. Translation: CASSPGYRYTF.